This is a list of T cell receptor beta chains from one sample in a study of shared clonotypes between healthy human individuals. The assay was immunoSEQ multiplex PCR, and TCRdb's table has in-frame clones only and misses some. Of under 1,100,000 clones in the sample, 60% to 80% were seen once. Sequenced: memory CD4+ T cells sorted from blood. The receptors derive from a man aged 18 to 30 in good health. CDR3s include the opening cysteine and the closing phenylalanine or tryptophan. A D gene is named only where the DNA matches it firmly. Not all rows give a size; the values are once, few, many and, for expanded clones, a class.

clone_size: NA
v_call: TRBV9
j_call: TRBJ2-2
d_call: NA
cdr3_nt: TGTGCCAGCATGGGGGTTGGCAACACCGGGGAGCTGTTTTTT
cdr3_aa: CASMGVGNTGELFF

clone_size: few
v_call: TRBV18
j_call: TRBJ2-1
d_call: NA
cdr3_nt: TGTGCCAGCTCACCACCTCTGGACAGGGAGGGGGACAATGAGCAGTTCTTC
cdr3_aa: CASSPPLDREGDNEQFF

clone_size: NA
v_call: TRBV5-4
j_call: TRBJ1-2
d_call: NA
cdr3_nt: TGTGCCAGCAGCATGGGACTTAGCGGATACTATGGCTACACCTTC
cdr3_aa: CASSMGLSGYYGYTF

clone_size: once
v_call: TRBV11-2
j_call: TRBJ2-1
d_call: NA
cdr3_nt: TGTGCCAGCAGCCACCTGGGGGACTACAATGAGCAGTTCTTC
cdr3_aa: CASSHLGDYNEQFF

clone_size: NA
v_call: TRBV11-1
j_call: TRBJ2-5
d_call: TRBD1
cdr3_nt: TGTGCCAGCAGTTTAAGGGGCGGACAGGGTTTTAAGACCCAGTACTTC
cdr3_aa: CASSLRGGQGFKTQYF

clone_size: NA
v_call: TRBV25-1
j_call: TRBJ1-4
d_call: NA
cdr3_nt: TGTGCCAGCAGTGAATTGGCACAGTCTAATGAAAAACTGTTTTTT
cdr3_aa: CASSELAQSNEKLFF

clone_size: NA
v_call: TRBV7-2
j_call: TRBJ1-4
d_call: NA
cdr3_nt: TGTGCCAGCAGCTTAGTCGACTCCGAAAAACTGTTTTTT
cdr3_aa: CASSLVDSEKLFF

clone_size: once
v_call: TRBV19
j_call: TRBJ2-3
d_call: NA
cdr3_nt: TGTGCCAGTAGTATCAAGCAGGGAGGGGGAGATACGCAGTATTTT
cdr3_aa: CASSIKQGGGDTQYF

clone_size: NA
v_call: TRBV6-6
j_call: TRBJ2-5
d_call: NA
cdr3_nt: TGTGCCAGCCGTTTGGGTCCTTCGGAGACCCAGTACTTC
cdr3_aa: CASRLGPSETQYF

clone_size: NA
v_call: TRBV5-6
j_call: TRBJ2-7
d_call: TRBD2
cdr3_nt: TGTGCCAGCAGCCCCCAAAGCGGGAGGTCCCCTTACGAGCAGTACTTC
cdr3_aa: CASSPQSGRSPYEQYF

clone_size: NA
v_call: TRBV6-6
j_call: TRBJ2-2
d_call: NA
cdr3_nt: TGTGCCACCCAGACGTTCGGGGAGCTGTTTTTT
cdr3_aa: CATQTFGELFF

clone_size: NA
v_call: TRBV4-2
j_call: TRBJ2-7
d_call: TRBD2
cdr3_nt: TGTGCCAGCAGCCAAGCAGCGGGGGTCTCCTACGAGCAGTACTTC
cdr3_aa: CASSQAAGVSYEQYF

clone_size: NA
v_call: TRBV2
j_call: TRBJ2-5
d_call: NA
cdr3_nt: TGTGCCAGCAGTGACTTTACTAGAGTAGGGTTGTACTTC
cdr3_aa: CASSDFTRVGLYF

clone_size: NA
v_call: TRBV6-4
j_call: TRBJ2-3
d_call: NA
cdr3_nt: TGTGCCAGCAGTGAACAGTTATTAGATACGCAGTATTTT
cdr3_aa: CASSEQLLDTQYF

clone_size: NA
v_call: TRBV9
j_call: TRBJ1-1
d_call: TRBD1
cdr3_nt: TGTGCCAGCAGCGTCCATTACAGGGGGCAAACTGAAGCTTTCTTT
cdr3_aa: CASSVHYRGQTEAFF

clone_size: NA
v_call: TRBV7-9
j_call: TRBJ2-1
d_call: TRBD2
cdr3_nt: TGTGCCAGCAGCTTAAGGAGCGGGAGGGCCCTCGGTGACAATGAGCAGTTCTTC
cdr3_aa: CASSLRSGRALGDNEQFF

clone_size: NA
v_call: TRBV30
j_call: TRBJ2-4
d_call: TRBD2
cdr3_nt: TGTGCCTGGAGCCAGGCGGGAGGAGGAAACATTCAGTACTTC
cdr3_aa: CAWSQAGGGNIQYF

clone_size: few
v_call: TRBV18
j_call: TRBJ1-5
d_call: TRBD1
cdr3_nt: TGTGCCAGCTCACTATCGGACAGGTATCAGCCCCAGCATTTT
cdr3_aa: CASSLSDRYQPQHF

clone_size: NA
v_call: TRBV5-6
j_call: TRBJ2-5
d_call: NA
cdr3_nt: TGTGCCAGCAGCTTGGGTAGTCTTGGGGTGCAGACCCAGTACTTC
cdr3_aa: CASSLGSLGVQTQYF

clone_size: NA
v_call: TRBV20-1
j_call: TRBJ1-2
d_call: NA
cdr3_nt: TGCAGTGCTAGTCCGGGATATGGCTACACCTTC
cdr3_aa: CSASPGYGYTF

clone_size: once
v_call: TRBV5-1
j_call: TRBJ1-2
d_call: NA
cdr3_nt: TGCGCCAGCAGCTTGGGACAGACGGGCTATGGCTACACCTTC
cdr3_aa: CASSLGQTGYGYTF

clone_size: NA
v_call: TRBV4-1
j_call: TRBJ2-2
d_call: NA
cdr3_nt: TGCGCCAGCAGCCAAGTTGACCAGAACACCGGGGAGCTGTTTTTT
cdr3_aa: CASSQVDQNTGELFF

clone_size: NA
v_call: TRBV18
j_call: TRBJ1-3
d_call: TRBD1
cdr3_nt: TGTGCCAGCACTGGGACAGCTGATGGAAACACCATATATTTT
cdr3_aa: CASTGTADGNTIYF

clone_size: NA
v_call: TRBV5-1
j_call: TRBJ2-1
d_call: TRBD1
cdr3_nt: TGCGCCAGCAGCCAACCGACAGGGGGCTACAATGAGCAGTTCTTC
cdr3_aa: CASSQPTGGYNEQFF

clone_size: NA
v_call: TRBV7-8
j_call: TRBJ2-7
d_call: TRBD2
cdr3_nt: TGTGCCAGCCGCGGGGGACTAACTTCATACGAGCAGTACTTC
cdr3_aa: CASRGGLTSYEQYF

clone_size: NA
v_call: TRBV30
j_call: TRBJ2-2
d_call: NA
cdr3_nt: TGTGCCTGGAGTGTAGGGCAGGTCGGCACCGGGGAGCTGTTTTTT
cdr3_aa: CAWSVGQVGTGELFF

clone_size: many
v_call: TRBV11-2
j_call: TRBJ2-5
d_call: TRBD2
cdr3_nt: TGTGCCAGCAGCTTAGTCGCTAGCGGGAGATCTTTGGAGACCCAGTACTTC
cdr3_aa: CASSLVASGRSLETQYF

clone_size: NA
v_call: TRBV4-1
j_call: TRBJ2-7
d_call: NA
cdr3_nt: TGCGCCAGCAGCCATCCGGGAGCCTTGGAGCAGTACTTC
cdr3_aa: CASSHPGALEQYF

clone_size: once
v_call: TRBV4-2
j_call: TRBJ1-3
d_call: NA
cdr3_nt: TGTGCCAGCAGCCAATTAGACAGCCTCTCTGGAAACACCATATATTTT
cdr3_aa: CASSQLDSLSGNTIYF

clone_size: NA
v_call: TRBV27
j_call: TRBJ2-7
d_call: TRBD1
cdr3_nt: TGTGCCAGCAGCCCCAACCGGGACAGGGACTACGAGCAGTACTTC
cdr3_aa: CASSPNRDRDYEQYF

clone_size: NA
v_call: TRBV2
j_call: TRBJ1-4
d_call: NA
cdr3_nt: TGTGCCAGCAGTGAAGCGCTTCAGGCGGGGGGCGAAAAACTGTTTTTT
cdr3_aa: CASSEALQAGGEKLFF

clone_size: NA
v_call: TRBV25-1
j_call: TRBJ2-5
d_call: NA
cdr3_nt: TGTGCCAGCAGCGACGGGACACTCGAGACCCAGTACTTC
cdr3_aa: CASSDGTLETQYF

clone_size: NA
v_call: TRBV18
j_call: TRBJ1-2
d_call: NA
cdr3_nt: TGTGCCAGCTCAGCTAATAACTATGGCTACACCTTC
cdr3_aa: CASSANNYGYTF

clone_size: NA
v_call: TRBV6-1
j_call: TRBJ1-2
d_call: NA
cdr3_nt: TGTGCCAGCAGTGTAAACCCACAGGACTATGGCCATGCGGGTGGCTACACCTTC
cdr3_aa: CASSVNPQDYGHAGGYTF

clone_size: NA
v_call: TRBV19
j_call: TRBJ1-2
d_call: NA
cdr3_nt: TGTGCCAGTAGTAGAGGAAGGGGTGACTATGGCTACACCTTC
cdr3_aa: CASSRGRGDYGYTF

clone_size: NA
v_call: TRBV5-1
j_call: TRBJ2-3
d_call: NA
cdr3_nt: TGCGCCAGCAGGTCCAGTGGGGATACGCAGTATTTT
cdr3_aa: CASRSSGDTQYF

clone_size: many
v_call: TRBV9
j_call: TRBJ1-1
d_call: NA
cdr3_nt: TGTGCCAGCAGCGTAGAGCCGGCGAGCCGGGCTGAAGCTTTCTTT
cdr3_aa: CASSVEPASRAEAFF

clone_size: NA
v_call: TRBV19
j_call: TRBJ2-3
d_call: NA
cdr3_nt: TGTGCCAGTAGTATAAACCAGGGAGATACGCAGTATTTT
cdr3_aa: CASSINQGDTQYF

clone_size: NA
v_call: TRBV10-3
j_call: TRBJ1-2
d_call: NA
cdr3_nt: TGTGCCATCACCTGGACAGAGGGGGACTATGGCTACACCTTC
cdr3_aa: CAITWTEGDYGYTF

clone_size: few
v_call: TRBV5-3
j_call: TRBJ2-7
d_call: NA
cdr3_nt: TGTGCCAGAAGCTTGACGGGGAGCTCCTACGAGCAGTACTTC
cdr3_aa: CARSLTGSSYEQYF

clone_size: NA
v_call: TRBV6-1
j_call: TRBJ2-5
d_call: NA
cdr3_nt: TGTGCCAGCAGTGAAGGACAGACAACGACCCAGTACTTC
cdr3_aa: CASSEGQTTTQYF

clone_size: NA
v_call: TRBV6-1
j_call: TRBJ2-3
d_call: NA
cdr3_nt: TGTGCCAGCAGTCGGCGTATCACAGATACGCAGTATTTT
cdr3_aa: CASSRRITDTQYF